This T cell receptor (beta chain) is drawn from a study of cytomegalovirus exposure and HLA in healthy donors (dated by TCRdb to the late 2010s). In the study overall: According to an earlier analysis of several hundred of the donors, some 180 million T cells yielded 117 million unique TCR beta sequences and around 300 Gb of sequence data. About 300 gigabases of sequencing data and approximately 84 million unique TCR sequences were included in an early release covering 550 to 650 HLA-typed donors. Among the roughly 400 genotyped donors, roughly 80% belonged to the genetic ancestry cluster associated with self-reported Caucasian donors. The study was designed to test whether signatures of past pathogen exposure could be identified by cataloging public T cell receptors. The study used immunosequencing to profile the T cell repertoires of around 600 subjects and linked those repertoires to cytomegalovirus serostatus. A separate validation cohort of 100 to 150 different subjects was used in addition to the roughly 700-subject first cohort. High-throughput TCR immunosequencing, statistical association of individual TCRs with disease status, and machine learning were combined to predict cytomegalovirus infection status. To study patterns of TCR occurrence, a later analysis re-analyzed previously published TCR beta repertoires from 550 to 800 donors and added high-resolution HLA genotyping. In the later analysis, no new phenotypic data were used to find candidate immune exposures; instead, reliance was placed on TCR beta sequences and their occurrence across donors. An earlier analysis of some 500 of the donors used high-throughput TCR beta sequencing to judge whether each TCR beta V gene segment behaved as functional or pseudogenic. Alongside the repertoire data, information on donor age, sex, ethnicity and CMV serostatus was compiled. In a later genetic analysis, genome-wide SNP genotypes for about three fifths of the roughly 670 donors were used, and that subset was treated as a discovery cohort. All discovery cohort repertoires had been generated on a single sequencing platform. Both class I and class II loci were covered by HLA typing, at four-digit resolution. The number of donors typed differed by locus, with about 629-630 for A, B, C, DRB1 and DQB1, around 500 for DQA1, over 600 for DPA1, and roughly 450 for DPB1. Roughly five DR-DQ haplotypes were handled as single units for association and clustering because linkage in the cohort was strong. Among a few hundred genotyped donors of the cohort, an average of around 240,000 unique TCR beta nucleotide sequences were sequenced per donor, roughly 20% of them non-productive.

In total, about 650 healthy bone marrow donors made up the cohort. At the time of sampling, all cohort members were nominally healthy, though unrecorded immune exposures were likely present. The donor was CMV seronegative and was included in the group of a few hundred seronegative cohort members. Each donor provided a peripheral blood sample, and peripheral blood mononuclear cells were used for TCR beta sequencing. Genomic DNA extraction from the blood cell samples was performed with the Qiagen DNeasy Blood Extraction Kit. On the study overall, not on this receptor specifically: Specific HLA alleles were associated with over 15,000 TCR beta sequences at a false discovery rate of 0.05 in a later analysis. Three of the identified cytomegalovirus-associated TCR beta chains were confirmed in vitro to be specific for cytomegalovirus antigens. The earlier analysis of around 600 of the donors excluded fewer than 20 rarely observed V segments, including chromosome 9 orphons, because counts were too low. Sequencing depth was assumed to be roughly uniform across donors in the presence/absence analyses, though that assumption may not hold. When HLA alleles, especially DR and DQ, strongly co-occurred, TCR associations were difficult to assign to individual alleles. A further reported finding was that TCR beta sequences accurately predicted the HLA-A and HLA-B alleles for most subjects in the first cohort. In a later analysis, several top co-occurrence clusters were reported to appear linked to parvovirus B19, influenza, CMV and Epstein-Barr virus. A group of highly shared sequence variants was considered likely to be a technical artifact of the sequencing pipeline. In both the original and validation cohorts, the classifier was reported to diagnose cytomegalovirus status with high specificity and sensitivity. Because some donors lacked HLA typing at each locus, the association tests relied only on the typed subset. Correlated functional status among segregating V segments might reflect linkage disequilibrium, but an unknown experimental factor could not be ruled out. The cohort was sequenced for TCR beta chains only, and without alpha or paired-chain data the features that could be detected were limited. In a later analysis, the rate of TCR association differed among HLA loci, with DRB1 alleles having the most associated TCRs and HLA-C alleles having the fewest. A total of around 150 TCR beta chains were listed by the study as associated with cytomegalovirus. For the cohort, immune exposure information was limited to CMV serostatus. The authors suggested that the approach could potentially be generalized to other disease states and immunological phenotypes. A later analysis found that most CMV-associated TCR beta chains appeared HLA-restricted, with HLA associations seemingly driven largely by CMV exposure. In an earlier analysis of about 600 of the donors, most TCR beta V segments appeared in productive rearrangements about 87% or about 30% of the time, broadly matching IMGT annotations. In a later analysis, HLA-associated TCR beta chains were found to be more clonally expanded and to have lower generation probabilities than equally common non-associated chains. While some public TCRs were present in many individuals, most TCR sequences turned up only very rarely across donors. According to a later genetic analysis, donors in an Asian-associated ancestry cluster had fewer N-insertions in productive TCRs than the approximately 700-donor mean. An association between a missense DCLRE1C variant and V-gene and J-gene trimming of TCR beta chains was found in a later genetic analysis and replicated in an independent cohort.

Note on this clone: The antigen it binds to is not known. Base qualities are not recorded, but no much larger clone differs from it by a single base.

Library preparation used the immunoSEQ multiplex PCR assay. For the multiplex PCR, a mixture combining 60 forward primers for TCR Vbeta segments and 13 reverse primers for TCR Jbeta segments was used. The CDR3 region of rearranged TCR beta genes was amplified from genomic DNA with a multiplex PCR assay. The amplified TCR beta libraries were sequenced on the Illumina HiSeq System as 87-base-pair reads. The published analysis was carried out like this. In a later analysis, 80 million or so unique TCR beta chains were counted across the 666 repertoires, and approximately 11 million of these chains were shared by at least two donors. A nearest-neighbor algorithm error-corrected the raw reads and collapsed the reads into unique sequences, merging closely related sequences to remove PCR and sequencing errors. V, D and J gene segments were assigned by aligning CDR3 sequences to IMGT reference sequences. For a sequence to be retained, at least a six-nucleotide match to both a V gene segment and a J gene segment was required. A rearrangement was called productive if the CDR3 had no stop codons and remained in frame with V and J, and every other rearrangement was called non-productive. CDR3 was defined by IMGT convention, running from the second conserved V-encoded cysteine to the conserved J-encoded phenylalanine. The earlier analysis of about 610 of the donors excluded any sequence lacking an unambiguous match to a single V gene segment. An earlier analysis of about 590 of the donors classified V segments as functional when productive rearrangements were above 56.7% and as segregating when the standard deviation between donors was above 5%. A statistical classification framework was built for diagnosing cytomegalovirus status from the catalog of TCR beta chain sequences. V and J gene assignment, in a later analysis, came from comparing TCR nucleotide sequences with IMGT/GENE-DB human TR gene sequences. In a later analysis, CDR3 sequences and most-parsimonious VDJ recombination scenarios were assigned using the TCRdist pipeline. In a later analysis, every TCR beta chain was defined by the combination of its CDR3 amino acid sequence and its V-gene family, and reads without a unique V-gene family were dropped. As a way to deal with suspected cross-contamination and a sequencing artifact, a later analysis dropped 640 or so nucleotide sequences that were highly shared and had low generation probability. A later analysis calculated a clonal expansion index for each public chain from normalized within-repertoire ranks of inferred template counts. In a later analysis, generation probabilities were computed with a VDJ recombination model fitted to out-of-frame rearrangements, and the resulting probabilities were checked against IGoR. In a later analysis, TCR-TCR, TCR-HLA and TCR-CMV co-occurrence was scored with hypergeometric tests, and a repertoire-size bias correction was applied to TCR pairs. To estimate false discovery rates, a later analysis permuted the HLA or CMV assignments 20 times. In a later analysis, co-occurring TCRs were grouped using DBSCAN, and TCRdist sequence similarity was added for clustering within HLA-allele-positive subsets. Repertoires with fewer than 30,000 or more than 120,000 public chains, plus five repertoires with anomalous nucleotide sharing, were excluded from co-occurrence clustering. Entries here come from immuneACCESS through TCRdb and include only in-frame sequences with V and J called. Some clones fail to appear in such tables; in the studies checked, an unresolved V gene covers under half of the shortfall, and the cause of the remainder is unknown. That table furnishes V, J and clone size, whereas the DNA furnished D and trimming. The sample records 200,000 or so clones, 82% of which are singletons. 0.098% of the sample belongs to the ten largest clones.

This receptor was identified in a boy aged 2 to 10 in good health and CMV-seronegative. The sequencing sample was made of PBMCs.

CDR3 loop: CASMYPGQGSYEQYF. DNA sequence: TGTGCCAGCATGTATCCGGGACAGGGTTCCTACGAGCAGTACTTC. The V and J segments used are TRBV2 and TRBJ2-5, with 9 junctional bases fitting TRBD1. The DNA end is a closer match to TRBJ2-7, so the J assignment may be wrong. CDR1 and CDR2 were assigned from the germline V gene as SNHLY and FYNNEI. From its cysteine to its phenylalanine, the CDR3 spans 15 amino acids. Only CDR3 DNA remains: 45 bases, in frame from the first base.